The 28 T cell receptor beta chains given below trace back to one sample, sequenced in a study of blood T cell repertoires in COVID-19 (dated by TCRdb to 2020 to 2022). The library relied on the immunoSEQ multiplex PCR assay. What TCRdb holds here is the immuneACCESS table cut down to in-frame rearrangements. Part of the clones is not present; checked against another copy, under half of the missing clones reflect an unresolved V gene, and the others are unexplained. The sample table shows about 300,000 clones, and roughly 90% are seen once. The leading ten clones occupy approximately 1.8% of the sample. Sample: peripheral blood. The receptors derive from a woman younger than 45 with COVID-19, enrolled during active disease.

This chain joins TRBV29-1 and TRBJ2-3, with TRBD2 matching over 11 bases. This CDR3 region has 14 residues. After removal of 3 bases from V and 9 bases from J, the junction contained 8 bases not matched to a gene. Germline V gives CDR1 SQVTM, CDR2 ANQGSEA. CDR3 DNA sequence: TGCAGCGTTGAGGTAGCGGGGGGGCCCCGGACGCAGTATTTT. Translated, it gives CSVEVAGGPRTQYF.

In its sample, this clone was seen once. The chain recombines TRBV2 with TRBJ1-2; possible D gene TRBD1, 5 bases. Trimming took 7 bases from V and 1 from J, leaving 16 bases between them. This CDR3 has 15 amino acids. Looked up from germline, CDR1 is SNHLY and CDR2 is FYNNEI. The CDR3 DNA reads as TGTGCCAGCATTCCGGACACCTTCCTTAACTATGGCTACACCTTC. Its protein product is CASIPDTFLNYGYTF.

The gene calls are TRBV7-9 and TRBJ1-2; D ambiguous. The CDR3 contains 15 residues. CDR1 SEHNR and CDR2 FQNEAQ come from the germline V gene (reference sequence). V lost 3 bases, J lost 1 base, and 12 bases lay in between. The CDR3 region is CASSFEVTYNYGYTF. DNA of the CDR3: TGTGCCAGCAGCTTTGAAGTCACCTATAACTATGGCTACACCTTC.

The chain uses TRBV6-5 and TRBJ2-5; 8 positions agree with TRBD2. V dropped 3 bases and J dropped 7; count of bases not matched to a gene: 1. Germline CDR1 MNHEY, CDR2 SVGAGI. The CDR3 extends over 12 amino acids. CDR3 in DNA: TGTGCCAGCAGTTATCGGGGGGGGACCCAGTACTTC. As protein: CASSYRGGTQYF.

The CDR3 DNA follows: TGCGCCAGCAGCTCGACAGGTAATTCACCCCTCCACTTT. Its translation: CASSSTGNSPLHF. The chain has TRBV5-1 and TRBJ1-6, with a weak D call TRBD1 (6 bases). V lost 3 bases, J lost 6 bases, and 7 bases lay in between. The CDR3 is 13 residues long. The V gene's germline CDR1 is SGHRS and CDR2 YFSETQ.

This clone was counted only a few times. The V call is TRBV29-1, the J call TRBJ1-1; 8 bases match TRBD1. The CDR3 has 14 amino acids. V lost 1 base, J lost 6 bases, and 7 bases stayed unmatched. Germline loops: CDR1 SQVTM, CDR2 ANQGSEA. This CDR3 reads CSVEAGQGRAEAFF. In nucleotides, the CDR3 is TGCAGCGTTGAAGCCGGACAGGGAAGGGCTGAAGCTTTCTTT. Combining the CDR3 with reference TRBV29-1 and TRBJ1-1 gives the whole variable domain SAVISQKPSRDICQRGTSLTIQCQVDSQVTMMFWYRQQPGQSLTLIATANQGSEATYESGFVIDKFPISRPNLTFSTLTVSNMSPEDSSIYLCSVEAGQGRAEAFFGQGTRLTVV.

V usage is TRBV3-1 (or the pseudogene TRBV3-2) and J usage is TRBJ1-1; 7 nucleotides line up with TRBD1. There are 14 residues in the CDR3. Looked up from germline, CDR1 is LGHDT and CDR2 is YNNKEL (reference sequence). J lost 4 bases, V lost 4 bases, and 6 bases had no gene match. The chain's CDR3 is CASSLAGGSTEAFF. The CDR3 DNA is TGTGCCAGCAGCCTAGCAGGGGGGAGCACTGAAGCTTTCTTT.

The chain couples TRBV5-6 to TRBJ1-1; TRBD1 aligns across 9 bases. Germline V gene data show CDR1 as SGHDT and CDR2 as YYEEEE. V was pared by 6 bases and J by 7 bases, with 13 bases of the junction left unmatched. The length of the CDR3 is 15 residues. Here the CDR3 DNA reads TGTGCCAGCACCCTGGGGGACAGGGAAGTAGGTGAAGCTTTCTTT. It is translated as CASTLGDREVGEAFF.

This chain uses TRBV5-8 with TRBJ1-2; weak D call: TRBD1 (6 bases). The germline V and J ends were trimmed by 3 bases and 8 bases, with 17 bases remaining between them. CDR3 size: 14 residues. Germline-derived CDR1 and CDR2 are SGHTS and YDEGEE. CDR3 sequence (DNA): TGTGCCAGCAGCTCTCCGGGACAAAAACGAGGCTACACCTTC. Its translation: CASSSPGQKRGYTF.

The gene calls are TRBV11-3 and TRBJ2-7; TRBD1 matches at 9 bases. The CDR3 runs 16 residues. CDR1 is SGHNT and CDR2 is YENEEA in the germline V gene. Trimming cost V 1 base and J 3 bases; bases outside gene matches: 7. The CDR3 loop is CASSLGDRDRDYEQYF. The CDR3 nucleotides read TGTGCCAGCAGCTTAGGGGACCGGGACAGGGACTACGAGCAGTACTTC.

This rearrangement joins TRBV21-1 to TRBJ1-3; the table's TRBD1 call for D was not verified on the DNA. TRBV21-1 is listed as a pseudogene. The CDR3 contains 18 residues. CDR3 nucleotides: TGTGCCAGCAGCGCGGGACAGAAGAATTCTCCCTCTGGAAACACCATATATTTT. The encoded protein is CASSAGQKNSPSGNTIYF.

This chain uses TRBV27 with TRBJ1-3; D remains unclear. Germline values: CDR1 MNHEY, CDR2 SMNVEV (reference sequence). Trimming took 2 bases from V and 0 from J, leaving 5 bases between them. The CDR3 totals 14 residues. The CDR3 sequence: CASSLTASGNTIYF. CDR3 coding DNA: TGTGCCAGCAGTTTAACTGCCTCTGGAAACACCATATATTTT.

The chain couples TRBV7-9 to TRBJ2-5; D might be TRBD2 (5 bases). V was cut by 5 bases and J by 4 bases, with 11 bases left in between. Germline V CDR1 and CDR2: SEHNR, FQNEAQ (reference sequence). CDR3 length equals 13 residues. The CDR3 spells CASSPGWGETQYF. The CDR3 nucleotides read TGTGCCAGCAGCCCGGGGTGGGGAGAGACCCAGTACTTC.

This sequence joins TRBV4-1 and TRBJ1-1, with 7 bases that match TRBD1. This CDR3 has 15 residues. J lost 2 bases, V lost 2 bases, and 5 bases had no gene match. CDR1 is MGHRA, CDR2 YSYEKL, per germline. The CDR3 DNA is TGCGCCAGCAGCCAATCGGACAGGAGAAACACTGAAGCTTTCTTT. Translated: CASSQSDRRNTEAFF.

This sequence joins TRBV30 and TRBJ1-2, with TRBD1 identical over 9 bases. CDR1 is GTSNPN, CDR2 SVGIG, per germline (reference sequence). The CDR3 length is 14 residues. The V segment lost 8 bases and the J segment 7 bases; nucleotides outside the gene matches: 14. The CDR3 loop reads CAGLSYRGLFGYTF. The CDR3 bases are TGTGCCGGCCTATCCTACAGGGGGCTTTTTGGCTACACCTTC.

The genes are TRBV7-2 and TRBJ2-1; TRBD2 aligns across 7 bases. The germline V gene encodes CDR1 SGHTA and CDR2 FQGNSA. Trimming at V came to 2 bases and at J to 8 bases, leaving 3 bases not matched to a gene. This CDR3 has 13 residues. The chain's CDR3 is CASSLRGGDEQFF. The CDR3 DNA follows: TGTGCCAGCAGCTTAAGGGGAGGGGATGAGCAGTTCTTC.

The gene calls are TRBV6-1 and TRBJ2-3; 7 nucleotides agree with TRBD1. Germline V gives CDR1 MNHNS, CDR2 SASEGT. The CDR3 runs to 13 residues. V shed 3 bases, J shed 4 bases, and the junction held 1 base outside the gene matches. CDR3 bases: TGTGCCAGCAGTGATCAGGGGGCAGATACGCAGTATTTT. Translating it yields CASSDQGADTQYF.

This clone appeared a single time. In DNA form, the CDR3 reads TGTGCCAGCAGCCCGGGACAGGGGGTCGAGACCCAGTACTTC. It is translated as CASSPGQGVETQYF. The gene calls are TRBV2 and TRBJ2-5; TRBD1 matches at 11 bases. Germline loops: CDR1 SNHLY, CDR2 FYNNEI. Trimming removed 6 bases from V and 5 bases from J; junction bases left unmatched: 5. This CDR3 contains 14 residues. Full variable domain (missing parts from reference TRBV2 and TRBJ2-5): EPEVTQTPSHQVTQMGQEVILRCVPISNHLYFYWYRQILGQKVEFLVSFYNNEISEKSEIFDDQFSVERPDGSNFTLKIRSTKLEDSAMYFCASSPGQGVETQYFGPGTRLLVL.

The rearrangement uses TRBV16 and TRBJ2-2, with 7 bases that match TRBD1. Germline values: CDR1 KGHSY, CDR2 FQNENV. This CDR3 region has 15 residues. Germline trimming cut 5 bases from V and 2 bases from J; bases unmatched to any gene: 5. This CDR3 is CASSKDRLNTGELFF. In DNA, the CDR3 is TGTGCCAGCAGCAAGGACAGGTTAAACACCGGGGAGCTGTTTTTT. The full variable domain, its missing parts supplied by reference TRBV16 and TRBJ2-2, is GEEVAQTPKHLVRGEGQKAKLYCAPIKGHSYVFWYQQVLKNEFKFLISFQNENVFDETGMPKERFSAKCLPNSPCSLEIQATKLEDSAVYFCASSKDRLNTGELFFGEGSRLTVL.

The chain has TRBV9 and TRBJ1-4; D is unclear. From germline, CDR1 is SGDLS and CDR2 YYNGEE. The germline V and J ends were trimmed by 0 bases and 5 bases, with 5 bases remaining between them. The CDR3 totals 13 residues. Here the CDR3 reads CASSVVPNEKLFF. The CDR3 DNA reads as TGTGCCAGCAGCGTAGTTCCGAATGAAAAACTGTTTTTT.

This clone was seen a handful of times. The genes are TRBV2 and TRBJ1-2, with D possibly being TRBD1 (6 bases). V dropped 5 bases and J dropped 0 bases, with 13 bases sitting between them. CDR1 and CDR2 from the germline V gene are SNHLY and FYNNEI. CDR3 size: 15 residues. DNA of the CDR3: TGTGCCAGCAGTAGAGACAGGCAGGCTAACTATGGCTACACCTTC. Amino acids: CASSRDRQANYGYTF.

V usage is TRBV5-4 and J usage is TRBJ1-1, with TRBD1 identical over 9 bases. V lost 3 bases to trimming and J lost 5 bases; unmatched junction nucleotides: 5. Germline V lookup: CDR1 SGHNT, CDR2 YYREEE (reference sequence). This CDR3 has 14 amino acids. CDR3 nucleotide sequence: TGTGCCAGCAGCTCCTTGGACAGGGGAACTGAAGCTTTCTTT. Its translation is CASSSLDRGTEAFF.

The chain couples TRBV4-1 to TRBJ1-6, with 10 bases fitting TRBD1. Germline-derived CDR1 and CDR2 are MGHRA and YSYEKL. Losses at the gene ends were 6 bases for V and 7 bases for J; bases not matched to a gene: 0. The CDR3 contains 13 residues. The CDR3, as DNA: TGCGCCAGCAGGACAGGGGGCAATTCACCCCTCCACTTT. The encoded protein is CASRTGGNSPLHF.

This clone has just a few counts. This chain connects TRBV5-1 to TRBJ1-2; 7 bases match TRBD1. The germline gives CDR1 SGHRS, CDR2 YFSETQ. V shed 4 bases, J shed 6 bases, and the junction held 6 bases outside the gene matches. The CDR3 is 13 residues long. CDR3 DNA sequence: TGCGCCAGCAGCCTGGGACAGACGGATGGCTACACCTTC. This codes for CASSLGQTDGYTF.

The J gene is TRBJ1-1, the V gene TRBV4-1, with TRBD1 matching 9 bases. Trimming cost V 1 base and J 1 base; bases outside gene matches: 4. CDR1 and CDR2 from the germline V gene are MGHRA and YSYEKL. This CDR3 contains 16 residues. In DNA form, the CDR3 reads TGCGCCAGCAGCCAAGGCGACAGGGGGGCGAACACTGAAGCTTTCTTT. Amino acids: CASSQGDRGANTEAFF.

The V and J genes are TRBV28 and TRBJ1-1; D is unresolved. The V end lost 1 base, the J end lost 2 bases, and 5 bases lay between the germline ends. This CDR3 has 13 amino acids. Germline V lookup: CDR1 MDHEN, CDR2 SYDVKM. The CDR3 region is CASSLSVNTEAFF. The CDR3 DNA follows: TGTGCCAGCAGTTTATCGGTCAACACTGAAGCTTTCTTT.

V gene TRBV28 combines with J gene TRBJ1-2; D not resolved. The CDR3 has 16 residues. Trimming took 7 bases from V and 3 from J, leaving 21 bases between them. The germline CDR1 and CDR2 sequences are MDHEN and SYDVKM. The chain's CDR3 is CASTALGGGLDYGYTF. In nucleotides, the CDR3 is TGTGCCAGCACCGCCCTAGGAGGAGGCCTAGACTATGGCTACACCTTC.

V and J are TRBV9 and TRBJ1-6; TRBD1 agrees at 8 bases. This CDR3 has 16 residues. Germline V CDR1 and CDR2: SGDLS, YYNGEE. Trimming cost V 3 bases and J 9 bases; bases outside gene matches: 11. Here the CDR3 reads CASSELPGQATSPLHF. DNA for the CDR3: TGTGCCAGCAGCGAACTACCGGGACAGGCAACTTCACCCCTCCACTTT. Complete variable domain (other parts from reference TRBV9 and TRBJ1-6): DSGVTQTPKHLITATGQRVTLRCSPRSGDLSVYWYQQSLDQGLQFLIQYYNGEERAKGNILERFSAQQFPDLHSELNLSSLELGDSALYFCASSELPGQATSPLHFGNGTRLTVT.